The clone carrying this TCR beta chain came up once. The entry originates in a study of blood T cell repertoires in COVID-19. At the level of the study: Sources were T cells, B-cell-depleted T cells, or PBMCs; the material itself was cDNA or gDNA.

Sequencing used immunoSEQ multiplex PCR; TCRdb keeps in-frame clones, though not all of them. The sample lists approximately 24,000 clones; less than 85% were seen once. The germline V gene has CDR1 MNHNY and CDR2 SVGAGI (reference sequence). The CDR3 runs to 14 residues. Trimming took 2 bases from V and 4 from J; bases not matched to a gene: 1. This clonotype was sampled from a human donor in a cohort sampled during active COVID-19. The chain joins TRBV6-6 to TRBJ2-1, with 8 nucleotides matching TRBD1. Sample: peripheral blood. DNA of the CDR3: TGTGCCAGCAGTTACGGGACAGGATACAATGAGCAGTTCTTC. It translates to CASSYGTGYNEQFF.